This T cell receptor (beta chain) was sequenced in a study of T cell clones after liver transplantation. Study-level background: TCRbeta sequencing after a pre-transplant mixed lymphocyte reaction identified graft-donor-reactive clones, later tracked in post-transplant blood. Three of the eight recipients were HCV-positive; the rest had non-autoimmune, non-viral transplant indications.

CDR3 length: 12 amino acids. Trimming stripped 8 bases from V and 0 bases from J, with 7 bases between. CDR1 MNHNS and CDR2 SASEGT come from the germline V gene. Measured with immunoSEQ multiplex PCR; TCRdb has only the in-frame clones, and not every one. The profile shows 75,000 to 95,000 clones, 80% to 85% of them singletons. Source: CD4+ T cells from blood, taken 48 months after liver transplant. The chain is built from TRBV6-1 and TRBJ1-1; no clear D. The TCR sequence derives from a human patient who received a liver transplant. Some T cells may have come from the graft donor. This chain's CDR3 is CASLLVNTEAFF. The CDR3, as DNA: TGTGCCAGCCTCTTGGTGAACACTGAAGCTTTCTTT.